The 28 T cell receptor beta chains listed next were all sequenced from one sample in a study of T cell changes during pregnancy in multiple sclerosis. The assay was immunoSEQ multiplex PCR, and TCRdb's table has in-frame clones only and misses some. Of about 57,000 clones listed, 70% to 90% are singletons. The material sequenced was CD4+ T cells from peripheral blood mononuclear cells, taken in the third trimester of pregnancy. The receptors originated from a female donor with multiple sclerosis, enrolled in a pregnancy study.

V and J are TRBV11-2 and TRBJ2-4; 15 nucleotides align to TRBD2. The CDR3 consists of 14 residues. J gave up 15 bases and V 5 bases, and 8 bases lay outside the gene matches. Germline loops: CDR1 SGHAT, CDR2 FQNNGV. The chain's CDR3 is CASSPGTSGGSRYF. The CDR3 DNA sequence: TGTGCCAGCAGCCCGGGGACTAGCGGGGGGTCACGGTACTTC.

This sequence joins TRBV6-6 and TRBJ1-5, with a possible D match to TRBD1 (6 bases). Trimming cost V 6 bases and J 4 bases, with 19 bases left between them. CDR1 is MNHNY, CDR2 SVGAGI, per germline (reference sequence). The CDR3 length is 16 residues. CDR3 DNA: TGTGCCAGCAGGCCCAGTGAGGGGGAGGGGAATCAGCCCCAGCATTTT. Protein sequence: CASRPSEGEGNQPQHF.

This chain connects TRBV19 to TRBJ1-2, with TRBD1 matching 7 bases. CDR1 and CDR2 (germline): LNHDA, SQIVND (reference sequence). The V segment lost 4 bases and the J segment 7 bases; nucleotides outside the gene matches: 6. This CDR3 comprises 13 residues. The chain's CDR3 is CASSNTGVPGYTF. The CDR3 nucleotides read TGTGCCAGTAGTAACACAGGGGTTCCTGGCTACACCTTC.

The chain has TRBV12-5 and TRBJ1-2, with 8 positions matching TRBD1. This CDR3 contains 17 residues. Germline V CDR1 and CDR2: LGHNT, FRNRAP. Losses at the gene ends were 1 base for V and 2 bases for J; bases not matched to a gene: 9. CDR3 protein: CASGLGGPRGHNYGYTF. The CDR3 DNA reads TGTGCTAGTGGTTTGGGGGGACCCAGGGGGCACAACTATGGCTACACCTTC.

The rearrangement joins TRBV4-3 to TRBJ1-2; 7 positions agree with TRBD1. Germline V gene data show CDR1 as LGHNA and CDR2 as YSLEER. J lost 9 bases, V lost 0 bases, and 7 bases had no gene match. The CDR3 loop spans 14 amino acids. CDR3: CASSQEARGESYTF. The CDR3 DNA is TGCGCCAGCAGCCAAGAGGCCAGGGGGGAAAGCTACACCTTC.

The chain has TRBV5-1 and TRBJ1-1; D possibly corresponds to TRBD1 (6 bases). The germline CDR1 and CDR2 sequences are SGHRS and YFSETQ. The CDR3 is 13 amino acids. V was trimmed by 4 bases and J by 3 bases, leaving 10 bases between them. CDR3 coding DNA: TGCGCCAGCAGCCTAGCAGGGGACACTGAAGCTTTCTTT. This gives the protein CASSLAGDTEAFF.

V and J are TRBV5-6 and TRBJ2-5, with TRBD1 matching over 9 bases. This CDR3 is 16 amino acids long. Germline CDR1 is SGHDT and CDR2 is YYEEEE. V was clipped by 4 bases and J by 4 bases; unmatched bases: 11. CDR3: CASSLLTGGIGETQYF. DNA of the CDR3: TGTGCCAGCAGCCTCCTGACAGGGGGTATTGGAGAGACCCAGTACTTC.

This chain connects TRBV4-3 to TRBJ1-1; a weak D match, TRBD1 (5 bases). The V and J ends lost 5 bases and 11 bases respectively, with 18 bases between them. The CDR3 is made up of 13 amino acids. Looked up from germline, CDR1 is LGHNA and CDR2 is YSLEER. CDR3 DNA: TGCGCCAGCAGCTCCCGGGGGGGGGAAGGGGCTTTCTTT. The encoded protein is CASSSRGGEGAFF.

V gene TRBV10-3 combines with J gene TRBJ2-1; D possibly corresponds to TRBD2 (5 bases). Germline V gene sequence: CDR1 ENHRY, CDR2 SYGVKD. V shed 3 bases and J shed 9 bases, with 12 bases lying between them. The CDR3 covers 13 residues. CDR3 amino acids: CAISDREGTEQFF. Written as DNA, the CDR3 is TGTGCCATCAGTGACCGTGAGGGCACTGAGCAGTTCTTC.

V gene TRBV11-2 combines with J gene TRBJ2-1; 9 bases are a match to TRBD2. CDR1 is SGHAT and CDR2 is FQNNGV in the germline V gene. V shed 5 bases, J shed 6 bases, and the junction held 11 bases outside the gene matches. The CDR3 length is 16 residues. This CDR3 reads CASSGGSSGKVNEQFF. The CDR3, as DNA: TGTGCCAGCAGCGGAGGGTCTAGCGGGAAGGTCAATGAGCAGTTCTTC.

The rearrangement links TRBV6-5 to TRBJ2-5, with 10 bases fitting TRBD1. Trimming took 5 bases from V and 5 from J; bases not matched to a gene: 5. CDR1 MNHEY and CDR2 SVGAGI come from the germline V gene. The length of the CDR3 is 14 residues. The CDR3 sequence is CASSRDRGRETQYF. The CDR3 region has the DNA TGTGCCAGCAGTCGTGACAGGGGGCGGGAGACCCAGTACTTC.

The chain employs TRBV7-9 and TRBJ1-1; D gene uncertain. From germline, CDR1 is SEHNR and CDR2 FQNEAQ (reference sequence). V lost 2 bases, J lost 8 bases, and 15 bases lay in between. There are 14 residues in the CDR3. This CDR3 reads CASSLHDIRSEAFF. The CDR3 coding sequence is TGTGCCAGCAGCTTACACGACATCCGCTCGGAAGCTTTCTTT.

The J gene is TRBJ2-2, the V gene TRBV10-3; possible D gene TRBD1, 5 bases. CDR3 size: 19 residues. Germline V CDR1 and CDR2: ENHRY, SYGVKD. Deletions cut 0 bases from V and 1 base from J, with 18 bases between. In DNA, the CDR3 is TGTGCCATCAGTGAGTCTGCGGACAATTTCTTTGGGAACACCGGGGAGCTGTTTTTT. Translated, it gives CAISESADNFFGNTGELFF.

The CDR3: CSASQGAEAFF. In DNA, the CDR3 is TGCAGTGCTTCCCAAGGGGCTGAAGCTTTCTTT. This chain connects TRBV20-1 to TRBJ1-1; D possibly corresponds to TRBD1 (5 bases). From germline, CDR1 is DFQATT and CDR2 SNEGSKA (reference sequence). V was shortened by 5 bases and J by 6 bases, with 10 bases between the two germline ends. CDR3 size: 11 residues.

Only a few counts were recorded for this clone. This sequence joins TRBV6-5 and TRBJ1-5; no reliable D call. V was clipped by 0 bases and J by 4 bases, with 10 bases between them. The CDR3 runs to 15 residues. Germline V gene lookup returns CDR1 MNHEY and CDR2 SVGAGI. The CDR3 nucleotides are TGTGCCAGCAGTTACTCGTGGGAGGCGAATCAGCCCCAGCATTTT. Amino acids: CASSYSWEANQPQHF.

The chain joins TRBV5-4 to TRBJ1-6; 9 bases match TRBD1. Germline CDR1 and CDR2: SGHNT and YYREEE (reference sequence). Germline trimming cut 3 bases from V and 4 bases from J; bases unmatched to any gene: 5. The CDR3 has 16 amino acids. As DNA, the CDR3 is TGTGCCAGCAGCTCAGCCGGGACAGGGTATAATTCACCCCTCCACTTT. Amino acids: CASSSAGTGYNSPLHF.

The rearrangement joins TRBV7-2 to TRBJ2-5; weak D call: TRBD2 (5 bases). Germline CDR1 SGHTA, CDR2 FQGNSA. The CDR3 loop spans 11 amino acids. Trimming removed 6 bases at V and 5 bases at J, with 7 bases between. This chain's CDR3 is CASRSGETQYF. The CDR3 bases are TGTGCCAGCAGATCGGGGGAGACCCAGTACTTC.

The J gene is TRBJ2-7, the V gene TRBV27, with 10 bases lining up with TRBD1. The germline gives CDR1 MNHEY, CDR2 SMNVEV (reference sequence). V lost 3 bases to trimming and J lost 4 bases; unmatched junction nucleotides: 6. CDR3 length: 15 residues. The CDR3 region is CASSFGTGVIYEQYF. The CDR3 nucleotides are TGTGCCAGCAGTTTTGGGACAGGGGTGATTTACGAGCAGTACTTC.

The CDR3 coding sequence is TGTGCCAGCAGTCATGAGGGGTGGGACAGGGGGCCGCTTATACGAAATTCACCCCTCCACTTT. This sequence encodes CASSHEGWDRGPLIRNSPLHF. The rearrangement uses TRBV27 and TRBJ1-6; 12 bases fit TRBD1. J was trimmed by 7 bases and V by 5 bases; bases with no gene match: 21. The V gene's germline CDR1 is MNHEY and CDR2 SMNVEV (reference sequence). The CDR3 sequence is 21 residues long.

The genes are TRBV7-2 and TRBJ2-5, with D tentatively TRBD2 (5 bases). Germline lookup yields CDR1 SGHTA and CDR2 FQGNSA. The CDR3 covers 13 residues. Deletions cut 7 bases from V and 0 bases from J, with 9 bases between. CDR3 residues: CASTSGNQETQYF. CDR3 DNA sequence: TGTGCCAGCACCTCGGGAAACCAAGAGACCCAGTACTTC.

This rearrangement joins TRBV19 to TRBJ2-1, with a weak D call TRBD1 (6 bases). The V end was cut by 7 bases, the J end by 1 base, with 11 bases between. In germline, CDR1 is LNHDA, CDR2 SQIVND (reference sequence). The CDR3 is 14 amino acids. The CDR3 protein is CASTLRGSYNEQFF. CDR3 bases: TGTGCCAGTACCCTCAGGGGTTCCTACAATGAGCAGTTCTTC.

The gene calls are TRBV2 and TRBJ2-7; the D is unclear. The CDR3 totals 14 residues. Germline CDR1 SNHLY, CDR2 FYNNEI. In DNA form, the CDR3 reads TGTGCATGTGGTGCAGCTACTAACTCCTACGAGCAGTACTTC. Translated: CACGAATNSYEQYF.

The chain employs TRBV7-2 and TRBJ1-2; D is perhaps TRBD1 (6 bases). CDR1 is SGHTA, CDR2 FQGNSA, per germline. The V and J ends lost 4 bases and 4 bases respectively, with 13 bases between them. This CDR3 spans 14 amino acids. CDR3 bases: TGTGCCAGCAGCTCCCAGGGGCAGGGCTATGGCTACACCTTC. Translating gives CASSSQGQGYGYTF.

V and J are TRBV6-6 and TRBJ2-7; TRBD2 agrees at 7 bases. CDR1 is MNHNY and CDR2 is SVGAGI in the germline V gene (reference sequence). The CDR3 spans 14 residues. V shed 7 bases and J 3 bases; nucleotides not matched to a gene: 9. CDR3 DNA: TGTGCCAGCACCCGGGACGGGGGGAACTACGAGCAGTACTTC. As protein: CASTRDGGNYEQYF.

CDR3 residues: CASRRGSLGQPQHF. DNA for the CDR3: TGTGCCAGCAGGCGAGGCTCCTTGGGTCAGCCCCAGCATTTT. The J gene is TRBJ1-5, the V gene TRBV6-5; D ambiguous. The V and J ends lost 6 bases and 6 bases respectively, with 15 bases between them. CDR1 is MNHEY and CDR2 is SVGAGI in the germline V gene. The CDR3 has 14 amino acids.

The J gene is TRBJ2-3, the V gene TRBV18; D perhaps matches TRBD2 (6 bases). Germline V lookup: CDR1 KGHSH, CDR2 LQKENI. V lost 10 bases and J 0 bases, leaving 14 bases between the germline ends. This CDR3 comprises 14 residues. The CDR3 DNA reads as TGTGCCACCCGCTTAGCGGAAAGCACAGATACGCAGTATTTT. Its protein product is CATRLAESTDTQYF.

This CDR3 reads CASSAGVSNQPQHF. CDR3 DNA sequence: TGTGCCAGCAGCGCCGGAGTTAGCAATCAGCCCCAGCATTTT. The V call is TRBV9, the J call TRBJ1-5; no clear D. CDR1 SGDLS and CDR2 YYNGEE come from the germline V gene. Trimming stripped 3 bases from V and 0 bases from J, with 7 bases between. The CDR3 length is 14 residues. Variable domain in full (rest from reference TRBV9 and TRBJ1-5): DSGVTQTPKHLITATGQRVTLRCSPRSGDLSVYWYQQSLDQGLQFLIQYYNGEERAKGNILERFSAQQFPDLHSELNLSSLELGDSALYFCASSAGVSNQPQHFGDGTRLSIL.

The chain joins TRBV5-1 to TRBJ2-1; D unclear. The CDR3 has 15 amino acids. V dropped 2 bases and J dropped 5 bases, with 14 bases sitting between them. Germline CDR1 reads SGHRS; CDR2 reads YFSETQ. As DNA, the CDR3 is TGCGCCAGCAGCTTAAAAGCGTTTCCGGACAATGAGCAGTTCTTC. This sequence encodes CASSLKAFPDNEQFF.